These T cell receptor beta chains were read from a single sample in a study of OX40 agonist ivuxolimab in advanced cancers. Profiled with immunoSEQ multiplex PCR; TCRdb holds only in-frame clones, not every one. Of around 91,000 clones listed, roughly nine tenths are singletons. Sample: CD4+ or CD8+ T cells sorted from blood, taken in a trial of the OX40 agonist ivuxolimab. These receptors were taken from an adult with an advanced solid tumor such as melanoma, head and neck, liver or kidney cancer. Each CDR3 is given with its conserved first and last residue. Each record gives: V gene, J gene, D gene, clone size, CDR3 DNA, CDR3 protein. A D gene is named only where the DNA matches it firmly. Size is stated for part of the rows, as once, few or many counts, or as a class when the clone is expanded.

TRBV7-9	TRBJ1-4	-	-	TGTGCCAGCAGCTTAATCACAAGTAATGAAAAACTGTTTTTT	CASSLITSNEKLFF
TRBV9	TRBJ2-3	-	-	TGTGCCAGCAGCGCGGGAAGCACAGATACGCAGTATTTT	CASSAGSTDTQYF
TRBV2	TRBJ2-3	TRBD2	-	TGTGCCAGCAGTGAGGAGCGGGGTGAAACGCAGTATTTT	CASSEERGETQYF
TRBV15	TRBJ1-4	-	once	TGTGCCACCAGCAGAGATCCCCCCGGAGCCGATGAAAAACTGTTTTTT	CATSRDPPGADEKLFF
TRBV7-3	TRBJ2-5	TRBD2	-	TGTGCCAGCAGCTTAAGTGGGTCACGACTAGCGGGAGAGGATGAGACCCAGTACTTC	CASSLSGSRLAGEDETQYF
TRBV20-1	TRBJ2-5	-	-	TGCAGTGCCCCACCGAGTGGGACCCAGTACTTC	CSAPPSGTQYF
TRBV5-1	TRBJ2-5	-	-	TGCGCCAGCAGCTTTCCTCCAGGGGATGAGACCCAGTACTTC	CASSFPPGDETQYF
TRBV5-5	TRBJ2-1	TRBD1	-	TGTGCCAGCAGCTTAGTGGACAGGGGCTCCAATGAGCAGTTCTTC	CASSLVDRGSNEQFF
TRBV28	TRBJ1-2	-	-	TGTGCCAGCAGTATGAGCCGATATGGCTACACCTTC	CASSMSRYGYTF
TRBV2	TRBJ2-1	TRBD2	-	TGTGCCAGCAGTGGAGTGACTAGCGGGAGGGGGAATGAGCAGTTCTTC	CASSGVTSGRGNEQFF
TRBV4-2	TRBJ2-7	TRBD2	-	TGTGCCAGCAGCCCTAGGGGGAAGACAGGGCGGTATGTAGCGGGAGTCTACGAGCAGTACTTC	CASSPRGKTGRYVAGVYEQYF
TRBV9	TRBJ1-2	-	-	TGTGCCAGCAGCGAGGGGACCAAGGATGGCTACACCTTC	CASSEGTKDGYTF
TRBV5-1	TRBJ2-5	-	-	TGCGCCAGCTCGTACCAAGAGACCCAGTACTTC	CASSYQETQYF
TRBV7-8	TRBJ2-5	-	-	TGTGCCAGCAGTGGGGGGCAGGGAGAGACCCAGTACTTC	CASSGGQGETQYF
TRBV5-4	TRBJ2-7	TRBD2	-	TGTGCCAGCAGCCCCTCTAGCGGTTACGAGCAGTACTTC	CASSPSSGYEQYF
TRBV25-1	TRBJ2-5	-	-	TGTGCCAGCACTCAAGAGACCCAGTACTTC	CASTQETQYF
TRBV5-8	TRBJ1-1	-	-	TGTGCCAGCAGCTTGGACGGGGGTCCTAGGAACACTGAAGCTTTCTTT	CASSLDGGPRNTEAFF
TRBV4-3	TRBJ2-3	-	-	TGCGCCAGCAGCCAAGTCTTTTTACGTGGCGCAGATACGCAGTATTTT	CASSQVFLRGADTQYF
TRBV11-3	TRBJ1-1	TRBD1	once	TGTGCCAGCAGTCAACAGGGGTCGAACACTGAAGCTTTCTTT	CASSQQGSNTEAFF
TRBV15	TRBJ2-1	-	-	TGTGCCACCAGCAGGCCGGTAGCGGTAAAGCAGTTCTTC	CATSRPVAVKQFF
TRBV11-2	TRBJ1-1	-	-	TGTGCCAGCAGCTTGGCCACCGGGACGGAGACTGAAGCTTTCTTT	CASSLATGTETEAFF
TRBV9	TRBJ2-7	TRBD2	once	TGTGCCAGCAGCGGGCCGGGACTAGCCTTTCAGACGGGGGAGCAGTACTTC	CASSGPGLAFQTGEQYF
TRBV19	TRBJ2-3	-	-	TGTGCCAGTAGTACACGACACATTAGCACAGATACGCAGTATTTT	CASSTRHISTDTQYF
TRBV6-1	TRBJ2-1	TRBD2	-	TGTGCCAGCATTACCGGGACTAGCGGGTACAATGAGCAGTTCTTC	CASITGTSGYNEQFF